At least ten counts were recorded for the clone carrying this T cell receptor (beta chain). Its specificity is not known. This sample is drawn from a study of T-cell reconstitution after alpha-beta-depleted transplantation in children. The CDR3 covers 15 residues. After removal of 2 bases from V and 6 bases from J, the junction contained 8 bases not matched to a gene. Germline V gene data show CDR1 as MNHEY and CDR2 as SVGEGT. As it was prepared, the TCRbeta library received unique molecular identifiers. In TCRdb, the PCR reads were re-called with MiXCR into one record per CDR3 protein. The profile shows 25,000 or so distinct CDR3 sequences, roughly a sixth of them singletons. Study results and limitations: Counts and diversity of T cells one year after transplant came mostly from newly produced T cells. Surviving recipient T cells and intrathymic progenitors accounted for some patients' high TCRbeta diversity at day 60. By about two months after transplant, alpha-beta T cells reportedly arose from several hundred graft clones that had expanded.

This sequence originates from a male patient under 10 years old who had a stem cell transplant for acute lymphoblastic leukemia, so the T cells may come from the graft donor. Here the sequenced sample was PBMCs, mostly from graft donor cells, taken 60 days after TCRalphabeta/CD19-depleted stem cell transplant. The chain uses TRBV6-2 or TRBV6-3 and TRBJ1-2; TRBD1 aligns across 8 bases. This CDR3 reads CASSYARTGSNGYTF. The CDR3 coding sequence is TGTGCCAGCAGTTACGCCCGGACAGGGAGTAATGGCTACACCTTC.